The subject of this entry is one T cell receptor beta chain. This sample was taken from a study of blood T cell repertoires in COVID-19. Study-wide context: PBMCs, B-cell-depleted T cells, or T cells were the source of the cDNA or gDNA that made up the material.

Per the original methods: Counts of nucleated cells, estimated from reference gene primer amplification, were obtained. Assay used: immunoSEQ multiplex PCR; TCRdb lists only in-frame clones, some missing. The DNA was the basis for D and trimming; V, J and clone size are from that table. In the table there are approximately 70,000 clones, 65% to 80% of which are singletons. Germline V CDR1 and CDR2: MNHEY, SVGAGI. CDR3 length: 11 residues. Trimming at V came to 7 bases and at J to 8 bases, leaving 4 bases not matched to a gene. What was sequenced was peripheral blood. This receptor was obtained from a man between 60 and 70 years old with active or convalescent COVID-19. This chain uses TRBV6-5 with TRBJ1-2; 7 bases fit TRBD1. The CDR3 sequence is CASTAGGGYTF. The DNA for the CDR3 is TGTGCCAGCACGGCAGGGGGAGGCTACACCTTC.